These T cell receptor beta chains were read from a single sample in a study of cytomegalovirus exposure and HLA in healthy donors. Profiled with immunoSEQ multiplex PCR; TCRdb holds only in-frame clones, not every one. The repertoire has 150,000 to 200,000 clones, roughly four fifths of them found once; the top ten carry just over 2%. Specimen: PBMCs. The receptors come from a young woman in good health and CMV-seropositive. Each CDR3 is given with its conserved first and last residue. A D gene is named only where the DNA matches it firmly. Clone size is not always given. Where it is, it says once, few, many or a class for expanded clones.

V gene	J gene	clone size	D gene	CDR3 protein	CDR3 DNA
TRBV5-8	TRBJ2-7	.	TRBD1	CASSLAPMTGGSYEQYF	TGTGCCAGCAGCTTGGCCCCTATGACAGGGGGAAGCTACGAGCAGTACTTC
TRBV11-3	TRBJ1-1	.	.	CASSLRGNTEAFF	TGTGCCAGCAGCTTAAGGGGTAACACTGAAGCTTTCTTT
TRBV6-1	TRBJ2-2	.	.	CASRVGANTGELFF	TGTGCCAGCAGGGTAGGGGCGAACACCGGGGAGCTGTTTTTT
TRBV5-1	TRBJ2-3	.	TRBD2	CASSLSGASTDTQYF	TGCGCCAGCAGCTTGAGCGGGGCTAGCACAGATACGCAGTATTTT
TRBV19	TRBJ1-1	.	.	CASSNTNKNTEAFF	TGTGCCAGTAGCAACACTAACAAGAACACTGAAGCTTTCTTT
TRBV4-3	TRBJ2-1	.	TRBD2	CASSHSGRAYNEQFF	TGCGCCAGCAGCCATAGCGGGAGGGCCTACAATGAGCAGTTCTTC
TRBV4-3	TRBJ1-1	few	.	CASSQDKGGLLGPFF	TGCGCCAGCAGCCAAGATAAGGGAGGACTACTCGGTCCTTTCTTT
TRBV7-2	TRBJ2-7	few	TRBD2	CASSLAGGPYEQYF	TGTGCCAGCAGCTTAGCGGGAGGGCCTTACGAGCAGTACTTC
TRBV4-2	TRBJ1-2	few	.	CASSQVGADYGYTF	TGTGCCAGCAGCCAAGTGGGGGCAGACTATGGCTACACCTTC
TRBV28	TRBJ1-1	.	.	CASNQPGGLGTEAFF	TGTGCCAGCAACCAACCGGGGGGTCTTGGGACTGAAGCTTTCTTT
TRBV9	TRBJ2-5	.	.	CASSVGRTAQETQYF	TGTGCCAGCAGCGTAGGTCGGACAGCCCAGGAGACCCAGTACTTC
TRBV6-1	TRBJ2-7	once	TRBD2	CASSEGTSLSYEQYF	TGTGCCAGCAGTGAAGGGACTAGCCTTTCCTACGAGCAGTACTTC
TRBV5-1	TRBJ1-1	.	.	CASSLEQPNTEAFF	TGCGCCAGCAGCTTGGAACAGCCGAACACTGAAGCTTTCTTT
TRBV7-8	TRBJ2-7	.	.	CASSYRADYEQYF	TGTGCCAGCTCCTACAGGGCCGACTACGAGCAGTACTTC
TRBV10-2	TRBJ2-5	.	TRBD2	CASSEGWAGGGETQYF	TGCGCCAGCAGTGAGGGGTGGGCGGGAGGAGGGGAGACCCAGTACTTC
TRBV19	TRBJ2-7	.	.	CASTRGGPYEQYF	TGTGCCAGTACTCGCGGAGGACCCTACGAGCAGTACTTC
TRBV27	TRBJ1-3	.	.	CASSLGTAGSGNTIYF	TGTGCCAGCAGTTTAGGAACCGCGGGCTCTGGAAACACCATATATTTT
TRBV11-2	TRBJ1-1	.	.	CASSLGPGSEAFF	TGTGCCAGCAGCTTAGGGCCGGGATCTGAAGCTTTCTTT
TRBV6-6	TRBJ1-1	.	.	CASSYGQNTEAFF	TGTGCCAGCAGTTATGGGCAGAACACTGAAGCTTTCTTT
TRBV12-5	TRBJ1-1	once	.	CASGLFRDTYSEAFF	TGTGCTAGTGGTTTGTTCCGGGACACCTATTCTGAAGCTTTCTTT
TRBV9	TRBJ2-2	.	.	CASSVARTNTGELFF	TGTGCCAGCAGCGTAGCTAGGACGAACACCGGGGAGCTGTTTTTT
TRBV5-6	TRBJ1-1	.	TRBD1	CASSLAPLGQVRTEAFF	TGTGCCAGCAGCTTGGCCCCCCTTGGACAGGTCCGCACTGAAGCTTTCTTT
TRBV7-2	TRBJ1-1	.	.	CASSIRTVSSRIMNTEAFF	TGTGCCAGCAGCATTAGGACAGTAAGTTCTCGTATCATGAACACTGAAGCTTTCTTT
TRBV5-6	TRBJ1-2	.	.	CASSLTLDYGYTF	TGTGCCAGCAGCCTGACCCTAGACTATGGCTACACCTTC
TRBV5-6	TRBJ2-3	.	TRBD1	CASSYDRGPTDTQYF	TGTGCCAGCAGCTATGACAGGGGGCCCACAGATACGCAGTATTTT
TRBV28	TRBJ2-3	.	TRBD1	CASLDNPGQTTDTQYF	TGTGCCAGCTTAGATAACCCGGGACAGACCACAGATACGCAGTATTTT
TRBV7-9	TRBJ2-1	.	.	CASSLPTGLANEQFF	TGTGCCAGCAGCCTCCCTACAGGGCTCGCCAATGAGCAGTTCTTC
TRBV30	TRBJ2-7	.	TRBD1	CAWRLSGTGSYEQYF	TGTGCCTGGAGACTCTCCGGGACAGGGTCCTACGAGCAGTACTTC
TRBV4-1	TRBJ1-3	.	TRBD1	CASSQGAAGQGAGNTIYF	TGCGCCAGCAGCCAAGGGGCGGCCGGACAGGGTGCTGGAAACACCATATATTTT
TRBV15	TRBJ2-7	.	TRBD1	CATSRGTGGSYEQYF	TGTGCCACCAGCAGAGGTACAGGGGGCTCCTACGAGCAGTACTTC
TRBV28	TRBJ2-4	once	TRBD2	CASTPQRGKNIQYF	TGTGCCAGCACACCCCAGCGGGGGAAAAACATTCAGTACTTC
TRBV6-5	TRBJ1-1	.	.	CASRTVDRGALEAFF	TGTGCCAGCAGGACCGTGGACCGGGGGGCCCTTGAAGCTTTCTTT
TRBV5-1	TRBJ2-3	.	TRBD2	CASPPGISGSEISDTQYF	TGCGCCAGCCCTCCTGGGATTAGCGGGAGTGAGATCTCAGATACGCAGTATTTT
TRBV19	TRBJ1-5	.	TRBD1	CASSTTGGVGSNQPQHF	TGTGCCAGTAGTACCACAGGGGGCGTAGGGAGCAATCAGCCCCAGCATTTT
TRBV18	TRBJ1-2	few	TRBD1	CASSPVMGTDYNYGYTF	TGTGCCAGCTCTCCAGTTATGGGGACAGACTATAACTATGGCTACACCTTC
TRBV6-5	TRBJ2-7	.	TRBD1	CASSATTGFTYEQYF	TGTGCCAGCAGTGCGACGACAGGGTTTACCTACGAGCAGTACTTC
TRBV5-1	TRBJ2-1	.	TRBD1	CASSEGQGGTYNEQFF	TGCGCCAGCAGCGAGGGACAGGGGGGCACCTACAATGAGCAGTTCTTC
TRBV7-2	TRBJ2-3	.	TRBD1	CASSLVGRGQTQYF	TGTGCCAGCAGCTTAGTCGGCAGGGGGCAAACGCAGTATTTT
TRBV7-8	TRBJ1-1	.	.	CASSSAMNTEAFF	TGTGCCAGCAGCTCTGCTATGAACACTGAAGCTTTCTTT
TRBV5-4	TRBJ1-4	.	.	CASSSRQTATNEKLFF	TGTGCCAGCAGCTCCAGACAGACAGCAACTAATGAAAAACTGTTTTTT
TRBV5-1	TRBJ1-1	once	TRBD1	CASSLAAGGTEAFF	TGCGCCAGCAGCTTAGCGGCAGGGGGGACTGAAGCTTTCTTT
TRBV5-6	TRBJ2-7	.	TRBD2	CASSRGTSSYEQYF	TGTGCCAGCAGCCGCGGGACTAGTAGCTACGAGCAGTACTTC
TRBV7-2	TRBJ2-1	.	.	CASSAVAIGYNEQFF	TGTGCCAGCAGTGCCGTAGCGATTGGCTACAATGAGCAGTTCTTC
TRBV7-2	TRBJ2-1	.	.	CASSLGPDNEQFF	TGTGCCAGCAGCCTAGGTCCAGACAATGAGCAGTTCTTC
TRBV6-5	TRBJ1-2	.	.	CASTRPGGSYGYTF	TGTGCCAGCACCAGACCCGGAGGTTCTTATGGCTACACCTTC
TRBV30	TRBJ1-6	.	.	CAWRRGIYNSPLHF	TGTGCCTGGAGAAGAGGCATTTATAATTCACCCCTCCACTTT
TRBV19	TRBJ1-2	once	TRBD1	CASKNPSGGYGYTF	TGTGCCAGTAAAAACCCCTCAGGGGGCTATGGCTACACCTTC
TRBV10-3	TRBJ2-3	.	TRBD2	CATRPGREGRDTQYF	TGTGCCACCCGCCCTGGGCGGGAGGGCCGCGATACGCAGTATTTT
TRBV9	TRBJ2-3	.	.	CASSVDGVSTDTQYF	TGTGCCAGCAGCGTAGACGGGGTAAGCACAGATACGCAGTATTTT
TRBV28	TRBJ2-7	.	TRBD1	CASSTTGPLLKQYF	TGTGCCAGCAGTACGACAGGGCCTCTTTTGAAGCAGTACTTC
TRBV18	TRBJ2-7	.	.	CASSPIDGFSYEQYF	TGTGCCAGCTCACCTATCGACGGGTTCTCCTACGAGCAGTACTTC